The 7 T cell receptor beta chains in this list originate from one sample, sequenced in a study of blood T cells in healthy people across ages (dated by TCRdb to 2014 to 2015). The library came from 5' RACE. Sequencing took place on an Illumina HiSeq 2500. A second PCR of roughly 7 to 11 cycles was performed with a sample-barcoded 5' primer and a J-beta primer mix. TCRdb redid the processing of the public reads, applying fastp at Q25 and MiXCR, and retained in-frame beta chains. Each CDR3 protein appears once, grouped with its most common genes and DNA. The sample table contains some 1.4 million distinct CDR3 sequences; only one count was recorded for approximately 38% of them. The leading ten clones occupy roughly 8.2% of the sample. The sequenced sample consisted of blood. These receptors were taken from a woman aged 18-29 years in good health.

The V gene is TRBV5-7, the J gene TRBJ1-2; D gene uncertain. TRBV5-7 carries the ORF label, with uncertain function. V dropped 9 bases and J dropped 0 bases, with 12 bases sitting between them. The CDR3 length is 13 residues. In nucleotides, the CDR3 is TGTGCCAACCCTCCACTTCCTAACTATGGCTACACCTTC. As protein: CANPPLPNYGYTF.

The V call is TRBV29-1, the J call TRBJ1-2; D remains ambiguous. Germline V lookup: CDR1 SQVTM, CDR2 ANQGSEA. Trimming removed 3 bases at V and 4 bases at J, with 6 bases between. The length of the CDR3 is 11 residues. CDR3 region: CSVDLGYGYTF. In DNA, the CDR3 is TGCAGCGTTGACCTCGGCTATGGCTACACCTTC.

This chain's CDR3 is CASSPKVGDRAFF. CDR3 sequence (DNA): TGCGCCAGCAGCCCGAAGGTAGGGGATAGAGCTTTCTTT. The chain has TRBV4-1 and TRBJ1-1; maybe TRBD1 (5 bases). Germline lookup yields CDR1 MGHRA and CDR2 YSYEKL. The CDR3 contains 13 residues. Trimming took 4 bases from V and 10 from J, leaving 16 bases between them.

Turning to this clonotype: Given a much more abundant clone one base away, this may be a read error. This chain links TRBV28 with TRBJ1-2; D remains ambiguous. This CDR3 comprises 15 residues. The V end was cut by 4 bases, the J end by 8 bases, with 20 bases between. Germline V gene sequence: CDR1 MDHEN, CDR2 SYDVKM. CDR3 DNA: TGTGCCAGCAGTTCCAGACCGGGCACCGTGGGGGGCTACACCTTC. Translating it yields CASSSRPGTVGGYTF.

The chain employs TRBV27 and TRBJ1-4, with 7 bases lining up with TRBD1. The CDR3 totals 14 residues. V lost 4 bases, J lost 7 bases, and 6 bases stayed unmatched. From germline, CDR1 is MNHEY and CDR2 SMNVEV (reference sequence). In DNA form, the CDR3 reads TGTGCCAGCAGTTCGACAGGGAGGGGTGAAAAACTGTTTTTT. This gives the protein CASSSTGRGEKLFF.

The chain combines TRBV20-1 with TRBJ2-7; maybe TRBD2 (6 bases). Germline CDR1 DFQATT, CDR2 SNEGSKA (reference sequence). The CDR3 sequence is 12 residues long. CDR3 residues: CRVGGVTYEQYF. The CDR3 nucleotides are TGCAGGGTAGGCGGGGTGACCTACGAGCAGTACTTC.

Remarks on this clonotype: The junction shows a germline mismatch at one end, possibly a read error. The CDR3 is CASSELPTGPPTGTQYF. CDR3 sequence (DNA): TGTGCCAGCAGTGAGCTCCCTACAGGGCCCCCCACAGGTACGCAGTATTTT. The J gene is TRBJ2-3, the V gene TRBV6-1; TRBD1 might be the D (6 bases). Germline assignment: CDR1 MNHNS and CDR2 SASEGT. The CDR3 spans 17 residues.